This TCR beta chain came from a study of blood T cell repertoires in COVID-19. Study overall: Donors in the United States, Italy and Spain gave samples during acute or convalescent COVID-19. T cells, B-cell-depleted T cells, or PBMCs provided the cDNA or gDNA that served as material.

Seattle cases were enrolled at active infection and followed longitudinally. Per the authors' pipeline: Amplification from reference gene primers served as the basis for estimated nucleated cell counts. Produced via immunoSEQ multiplex PCR; TCRdb's table is partial and in-frame only. From that table come the V and J calls and clone size; the DNA was used to work out D and trimming. The table shows approximately 170,000 clones, with roughly 84% occurring only once. The TCR comes from a man older than 75 with COVID-19, enrolled during active disease. Sequenced sample: peripheral blood.

CDR3 in amino acids: CASSEARQGGSGNTIYF. The CDR3 DNA follows: TGTGCCAGCAGCGAAGCCCGACAGGGTGGTTCTGGAAACACCATATATTTT. The gene calls are TRBV5-5 and TRBJ1-3; 7 positions match TRBD1. The CDR3 covers 17 residues. Trimming cost V 4 bases and J 1 base; bases outside gene matches: 11. CDR1 and CDR2 (germline): SGHKS, YYEKEE (reference sequence).